These 20 T cell receptor beta chains share one sample of origin, sequenced in a study of breast tumors, draining lymph nodes, adjacent tissues. The lymph nodes were axillary draining lymph nodes from breast cancer patients. Using its own MiXCR run on the multiplex PCR reads, TCRdb lists one record per CDR3 protein. There are approximately 89,000 distinct CDR3 sequences in the sample; around 29% occur only once, and around 8.1% lies in the top ten. The sequenced material came from axillary lymph node tissue. The receptors stem from a female donor with breast cancer. Some clones in this sample may be carry-over from other donors' samples.

In this sample, this clonotype turned up many times. This sequence joins TRBV6-2 or TRBV6-3 and TRBJ2-3, with D uncertain. V lost 4 bases and J lost 2, with 13 bases in between. CDR3 length: 15 residues. Germline-derived CDR1 and CDR2 are MNHEY and SVGEGT. In nucleotides, the CDR3 is TGTGCCAGCAGTTCCCTCATGGGCTTCACAGATACGCAGTATTTT. It is translated as CASSSLMGFTDTQYF.

Many counts were recorded for this clonotype. Germline and junction disagree at one end, which may indicate a read error. The rearrangement joins TRBV18 to TRBJ2-7, with 9 bases that match TRBD1. Per the germline V gene, CDR1 is KGHSH and CDR2 is LQKENI. The CDR3 is 15 residues long. The CDR3 DNA sequence: TGTGCCAGTTCACCGGGACAGGGAGCGGTCTACGAGCAGTACTTC. Translating gives CASSPGQGAVYEQYF.

This clonotype showed up many times. The J gene is TRBJ2-3, the V gene TRBV30, with TRBD1 as a possible D gene (5 bases). V lost 1 base to trimming and J lost 3 bases, with 11 bases between them. This CDR3 is 14 amino acids long. CDR1 GTSNPN and CDR2 SVGIG come from the germline V gene (reference sequence). Here the CDR3 DNA reads TGTGCCTGGAGTGCAACCGCAGGGACAGATACGCAGTATTTT. Translating gives CAWSATAGTDTQYF.

The sample holds many counts of this clonotype. This chain joins TRBV5-8 and TRBJ2-7; 7 nucleotides align to TRBD1. This CDR3 is built from 14 residues. V lost 2 bases and J lost 3; bases outside the gene matches: 5. Germline CDR1 reads SGHTS; CDR2 reads YDEGEE. Here the CDR3 reads CASSLQGPFYEQYF. In DNA form, the CDR3 reads TGTGCCAGCAGCTTACAGGGGCCCTTCTACGAGCAGTACTTC.

Ten or more counts support this clonotype. This chain joins TRBV12-3 or TRBV12-4 and TRBJ2-1; D is uncertain. Trimming stripped 8 bases from V and 5 bases from J, with 19 bases between. The CDR3 length is 15 residues. In DNA, the CDR3 is TGTGCCAGCCAATTGAAAAGGGCTTGGAACAATGAGCAGTTCTTC. Its protein is CASQLKRAWNNEQFF.

This clonotype showed up many times. Here the CDR3 DNA reads TGTGCCTGGAGTCTAGGAACGGGGGCTGATTCACCCCTCCACTTT. It specifies CAWSLGTGADSPLHF. This sequence joins TRBV30 and TRBJ1-6; D is possibly TRBD1 (6 bases). Trimming took 2 bases from V and 8 from J, leaving 16 bases between them. This CDR3 contains 15 residues. Per germline, CDR1 GTSNPN and CDR2 SVGIG (reference sequence).

This clonotype showed up many times. This chain connects TRBV20-1 to TRBJ2-5; no clear D. The CDR3 has 12 residues. Trimming removed 1 base at V and 4 bases at J, with 7 bases between. CDR1 is DFQATT and CDR2 is SNEGSKA in the germline V gene (reference sequence). CDR3 sequence (DNA): TGCAGTGCTAGAGGGGGTATAGAGACCCAGTACTTC. Its protein product is CSARGGIETQYF.

Comments on this clonotype: One end of the junction does not line up with germline, which may come from a read error. CDR3 loop: CATSREFGTAYERFF. CDR3 sequence (DNA): TGTGCCACCAGCAGAGAGTTTGGGACCGCCTACGAGCGGTTCTTC. The chain has TRBV15 and TRBJ2-1; D tentatively reads TRBD1 or TRBD2 (5 bases each). Germline V gene data show CDR1 as LNHNV and CDR2 as YYDKDF (reference sequence). The CDR3 sequence is 15 residues long.

This clonotype was seen at least ten times. It may be a read error: a sequence one base away is much more abundant. The chain carries TRBV5-5 and TRBJ1-2, with D unresolved. Trimming removed 4 bases from V and 7 bases from J, with 17 bases in between. The CDR3 is 14 residues long. CDR1 is SGHKS, CDR2 YYEKEE, per germline (reference sequence). CDR3 nucleotide sequence: TGTGCCAGCAGCCCTGAGAGGGCGCGGACTGGCTACACCTTC. Translating gives CASSPERARTGYTF.

This clonotype was recorded many times. V usage is TRBV15 and J usage is TRBJ1-5; 8 nucleotides match TRBD1. Germline V gene data show CDR1 as LNHNV and CDR2 as YYDKDF (reference sequence). The J segment lost 8 bases and the V segment lost 4 bases, leaving 10 bases of the junction unmatched. This CDR3 is built from 15 residues. CDR3 DNA: TGTGCCACCAGCAAAATCAGGGGGCTCGGGGAGCCCCAGCATTTT. It codes for CATSKIRGLGEPQHF. Variable domain in full (rest from reference TRBV15 and TRBJ1-5): DAMVIQNPRYQVTQFGKPVTLSCSQTLNHNVMYWYQQKSSQAPKLLFHYYDKDFNNEADTPDNFQSRRPNTSFCFLDIRSPGLGDTAMYLCATSKIRGLGEPQHFGDGTRLSIL.

Notes on this clonotype: This could be a read error, since a much larger clone is one nucleotide away. The chain links TRBV6-6 to TRBJ2-7; D is unresolved. Germline V lookup: CDR1 MNHNY, CDR2 SVGAGI (reference sequence). The CDR3 totals 15 residues. Trimming removed 6 bases at V and 3 bases at J, with 18 bases between. CDR3: CASSHDLGTHYEQYF. CDR3 DNA sequence: TGTGCCAGCAGCCACGACCTTGGCACCCACTACGAGCAGTACTTC.

There are many counts of this clonotype. This chain uses TRBV4-1 with TRBJ2-2; D uncertain. V was clipped by 1 base and J by 5 bases, with 11 bases between them. The CDR3 is made up of 15 amino acids. Per the germline V gene, CDR1 is MGHRA and CDR2 is YSYEKL. CDR3 protein: CASSQGAPRTGELFF. For the CDR3, the DNA is TGCGCCAGCAGCCAAGGTGCTCCTAGAACCGGGGAGCTGTTTTTT.

On this clonotype itself: At one end, the junction sequence differs from germline, possibly due to a read error. The chain uses TRBV7-8 and TRBJ2-7; TRBD1 is a possible D gene (6 bases). This CDR3 comprises 14 residues. Germline V CDR1 and CDR2: SGHVS, FQNEAQ. The CDR3 protein is CAGSSEGQGLGQYF. The CDR3 DNA reads TGTGCCGGCAGCTCCGAGGGGCAGGGGCTGGGGCAGTACTTC.

This clonotype was seen ten or more times. This chain connects TRBV30 to TRBJ1-5; the D is unclear. The V gene lost 3 bases and the J gene lost 6 bases, with 9 bases spanning the gap. The CDR3 runs 12 residues. The germline CDR1 and CDR2 sequences are GTSNPN and SVGIG (reference sequence). Here the CDR3 reads CAWRVGGQPQHF. DNA for the CDR3: TGTGCCTGGAGGGTCGGAGGTCAGCCCCAGCATTTT.

This clonotype was recorded at least ten times. V is TRBV6-5 and J is TRBJ1-6, with D maybe TRBD1 (6 bases). Germline values: CDR1 MNHEY, CDR2 SVGAGI. The CDR3 is 14 residues long. The V end was cut by 7 bases, the J end by 0 bases, with 7 bases between. The CDR3 spells CASTGDSYNSPLHF. DNA of the CDR3: TGTGCCAGCACAGGGGACTCCTATAATTCACCCCTCCACTTT.

The V call is TRBV12-3 or TRBV12-4, the J call TRBJ1-1; D gene ambiguous. The CDR3 is made up of 11 amino acids. Trimming shortened V by 3 bases and J by 6 bases, and 5 bases separated the two germline ends. CDR3 nucleotides: TGTGCCAGCAGTTTGTGGTCTGAAGCTTTCTTT. Its protein is CASSLWSEAFF.

The sample holds many counts of this clonotype. The genes are TRBV20-1 and TRBJ2-1, with TRBD2 identical over 13 bases. Germline assignment: CDR1 DFQATT and CDR2 SNEGSKA (reference sequence). This CDR3 is built from 16 residues. V shed 0 bases, J shed 5 bases, and the junction held 4 bases outside the gene matches. The CDR3 coding sequence is TGCAGTGCTAGAGATCAAGGGACTAGCGGGGACAATGAGCAGTTCTTC. Translated, it gives CSARDQGTSGDNEQFF.

This clonotype was detected many times. Just one base apart from a much larger clone, this may be a read error. This chain joins TRBV20-1 and TRBJ2-5; 12 bases align to TRBD2. Germline lookup yields CDR1 DFQATT and CDR2 SNEGSKA (reference sequence). Trimming cost V 3 bases and J 5 bases; bases outside gene matches: 7. This CDR3 spans 15 amino acids. The CDR3 sequence: CSASGASGRAETQYF. In DNA, the CDR3 is TGCAGTGCTAGCGGGGCTAGCGGGAGGGCGGAGACCCAGTACTTC.

This clonotype has ten or more counts. The V gene is TRBV4-2, the J gene TRBJ2-1, with D perhaps TRBD2 (6 bases). CDR3 length: 16 amino acids. V lost 0 bases and J lost 0, with 9 bases in between. The germline V gene has CDR1 LGHNA and CDR2 YNFKEQ. The chain's CDR3 is CASSQDSAGSYNEQFF. As DNA, the CDR3 is TGTGCCAGCAGCCAAGATTCAGCGGGCTCCTACAATGAGCAGTTCTTC.

The table lists this clonotype with many counts. The rearrangement joins TRBV29-1 to TRBJ1-2; D gene unclear. Germline V gene lookup returns CDR1 SQVTM and CDR2 ANQGSEA. The CDR3 runs 12 residues. Trimming took off 2 bases at V and 2 bases at J, with 6 bases between the two ends. This CDR3 is CSVEPGNYGYTF. The CDR3 DNA is TGCAGCGTTGAACCAGGAAACTATGGCTACACCTTC. Together with reference TRBV29-1 and TRBJ1-2, the CDR3 gives the full variable domain: SAVISQKPSRDICQRGTSLTIQCQVDSQVTMMFWYRQQPGQSLTLIATANQGSEATYESGFVIDKFPISRPNLTFSTLTVSNMSPEDSSIYLCSVEPGNYGYTFGSGTRLTVV.